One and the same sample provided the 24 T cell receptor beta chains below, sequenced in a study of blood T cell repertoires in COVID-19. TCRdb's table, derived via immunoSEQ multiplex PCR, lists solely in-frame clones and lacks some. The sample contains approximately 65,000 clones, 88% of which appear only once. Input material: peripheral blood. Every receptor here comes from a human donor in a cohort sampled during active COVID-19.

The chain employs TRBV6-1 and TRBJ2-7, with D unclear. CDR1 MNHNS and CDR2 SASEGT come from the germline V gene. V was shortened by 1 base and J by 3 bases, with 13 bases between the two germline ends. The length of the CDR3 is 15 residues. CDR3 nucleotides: TGTGCCAGCAGTGAAGTTGAACGGGTAATCTACGAGCAGTACTTC. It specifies CASSEVERVIYEQYF.

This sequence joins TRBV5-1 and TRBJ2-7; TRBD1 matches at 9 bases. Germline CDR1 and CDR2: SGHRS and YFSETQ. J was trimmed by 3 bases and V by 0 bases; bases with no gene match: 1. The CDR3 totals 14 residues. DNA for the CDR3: TGCGCCAGCAGCTTGGGGGGACAGGGCTACGAGCAGTACTTC. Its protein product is CASSLGGQGYEQYF.

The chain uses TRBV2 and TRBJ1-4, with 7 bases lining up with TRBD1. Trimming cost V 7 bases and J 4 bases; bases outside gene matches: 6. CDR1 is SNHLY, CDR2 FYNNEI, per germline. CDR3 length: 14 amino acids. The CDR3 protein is CASIRDRVNEKLFF. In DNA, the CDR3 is TGTGCCAGCATCCGGGACAGAGTTAATGAAAAACTGTTTTTT.

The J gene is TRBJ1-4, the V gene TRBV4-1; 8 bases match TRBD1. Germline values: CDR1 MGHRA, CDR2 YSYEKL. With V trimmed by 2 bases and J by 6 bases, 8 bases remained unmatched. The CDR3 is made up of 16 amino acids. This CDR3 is CASSQTIGQGDEKLFF. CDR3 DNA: TGCGCCAGCAGCCAAACCATTGGACAGGGCGATGAAAAACTGTTTTTT.

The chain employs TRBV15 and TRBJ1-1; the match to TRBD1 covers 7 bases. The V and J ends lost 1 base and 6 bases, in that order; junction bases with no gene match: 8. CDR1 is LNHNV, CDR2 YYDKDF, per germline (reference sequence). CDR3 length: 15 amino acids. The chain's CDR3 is CATSRARGTAAEAFF. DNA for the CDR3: TGTGCCACCAGCAGAGCGCGAGGGACAGCCGCTGAAGCTTTCTTT.

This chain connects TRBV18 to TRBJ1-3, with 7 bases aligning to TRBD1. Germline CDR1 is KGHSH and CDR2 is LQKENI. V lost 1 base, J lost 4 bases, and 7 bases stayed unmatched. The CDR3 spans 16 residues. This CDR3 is CASSPQNRGAGNTIYF. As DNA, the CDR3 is TGTGCCAGCTCACCACAAAACAGGGGAGCCGGAAACACCATATATTTT.

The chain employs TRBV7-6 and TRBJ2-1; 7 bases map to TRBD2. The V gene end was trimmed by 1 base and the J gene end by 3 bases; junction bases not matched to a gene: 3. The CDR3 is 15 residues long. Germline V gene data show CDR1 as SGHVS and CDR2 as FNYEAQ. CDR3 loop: CASSLVAGSYNEQFF. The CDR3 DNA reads TGTGCCAGCAGCTTAGTAGCGGGCAGCTACAATGAGCAGTTCTTC.

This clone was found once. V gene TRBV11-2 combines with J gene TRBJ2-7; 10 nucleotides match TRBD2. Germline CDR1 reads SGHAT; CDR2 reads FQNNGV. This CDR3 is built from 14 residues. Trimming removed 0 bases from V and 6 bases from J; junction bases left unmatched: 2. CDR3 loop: CASSLDRTSGEQYF. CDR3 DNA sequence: TGTGCCAGCAGCTTAGATCGGACTAGCGGCGAGCAGTACTTC.

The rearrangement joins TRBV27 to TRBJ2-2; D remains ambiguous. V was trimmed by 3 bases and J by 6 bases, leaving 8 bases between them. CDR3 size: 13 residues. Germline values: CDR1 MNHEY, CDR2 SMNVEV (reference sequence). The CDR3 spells CASSFKAAGELFF. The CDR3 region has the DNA TGTGCCAGCAGTTTCAAGGCGGCCGGGGAGCTGTTTTTT.

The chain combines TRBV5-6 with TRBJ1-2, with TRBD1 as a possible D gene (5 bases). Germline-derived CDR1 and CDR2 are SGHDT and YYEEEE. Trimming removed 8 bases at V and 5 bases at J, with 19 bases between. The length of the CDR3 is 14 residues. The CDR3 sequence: CASTRAGTGYGYTF. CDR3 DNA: TGTGCCAGTACACGCGCGGGGACGGGATATGGCTACACCTTC.

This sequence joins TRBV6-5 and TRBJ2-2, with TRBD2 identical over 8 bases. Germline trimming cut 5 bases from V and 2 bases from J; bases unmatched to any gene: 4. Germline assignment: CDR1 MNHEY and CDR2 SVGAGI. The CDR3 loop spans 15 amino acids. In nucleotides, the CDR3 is TGTGCCAGCAGTCCCCGGACTAGCAACACCGGGGAGCTGTTTTTT. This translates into CASSPRTSNTGELFF.

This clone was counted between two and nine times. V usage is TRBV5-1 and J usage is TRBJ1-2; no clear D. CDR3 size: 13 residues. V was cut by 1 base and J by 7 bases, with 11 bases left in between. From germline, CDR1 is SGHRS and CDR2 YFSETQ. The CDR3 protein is CASSLKAAGGYTF. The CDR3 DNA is TGCGCCAGCAGCTTGAAGGCCGCAGGTGGCTACACCTTC.

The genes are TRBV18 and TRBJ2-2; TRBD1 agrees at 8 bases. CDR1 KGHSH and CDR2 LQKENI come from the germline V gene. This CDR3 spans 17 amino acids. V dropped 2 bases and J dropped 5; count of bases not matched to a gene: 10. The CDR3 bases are TGTGCCAGCTCACCAACCCCGGCCAGGACAGGGACCGGGGAGCTGTTTTTT. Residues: CASSPTPARTGTGELFF.

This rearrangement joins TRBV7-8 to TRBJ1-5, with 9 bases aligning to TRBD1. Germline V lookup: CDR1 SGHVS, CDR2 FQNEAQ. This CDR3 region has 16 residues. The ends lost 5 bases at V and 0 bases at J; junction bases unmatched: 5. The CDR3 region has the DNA TGTGCCAGCAGCCCCTCGACAGGGGGTAGCAATCAGCCCCAGCATTTT. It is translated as CASSPSTGGSNQPQHF.

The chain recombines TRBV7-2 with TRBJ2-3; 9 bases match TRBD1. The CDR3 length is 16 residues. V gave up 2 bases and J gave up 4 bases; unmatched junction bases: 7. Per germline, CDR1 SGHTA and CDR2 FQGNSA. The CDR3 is CASSLLGGQGSDTQYF. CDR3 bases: TGTGCCAGCAGCTTATTGGGCGGACAGGGGTCAGATACGCAGTATTTT. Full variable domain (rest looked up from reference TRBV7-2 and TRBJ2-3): GAGVSQSPSNKVTEKGKDVELRCDPISGHTALYWYRQSLGQGLEFLIYFQGNSAPDKSGLPSDRFSAERTGGSVSTLTIQRTQQEDSAVYLCASSLLGGQGSDTQYFGPGTRLTVL.

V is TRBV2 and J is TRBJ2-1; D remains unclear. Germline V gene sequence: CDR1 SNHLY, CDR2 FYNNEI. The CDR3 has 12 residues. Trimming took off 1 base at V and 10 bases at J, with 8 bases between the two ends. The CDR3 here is CASSEDLGEQFF. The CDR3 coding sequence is TGTGCCAGCAGTGAAGATCTCGGGGAGCAGTTCTTC.

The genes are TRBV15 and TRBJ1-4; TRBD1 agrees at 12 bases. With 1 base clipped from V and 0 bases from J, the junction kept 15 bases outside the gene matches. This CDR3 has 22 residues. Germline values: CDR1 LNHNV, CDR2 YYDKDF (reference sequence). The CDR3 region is CATSRVPGQGAGAKSTNEKLFF. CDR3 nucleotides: TGTGCCACCAGCAGAGTCCCGGGACAGGGGGCCGGGGCCAAATCAACTAATGAAAAACTGTTTTTT.

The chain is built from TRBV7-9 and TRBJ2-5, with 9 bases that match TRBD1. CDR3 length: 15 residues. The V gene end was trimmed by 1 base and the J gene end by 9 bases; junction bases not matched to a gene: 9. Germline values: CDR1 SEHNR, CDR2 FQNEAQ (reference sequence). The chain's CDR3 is CASSLEMGQGRAQYF. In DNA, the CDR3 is TGTGCCAGCAGCTTAGAAATGGGACAGGGAAGGGCCCAGTACTTC.

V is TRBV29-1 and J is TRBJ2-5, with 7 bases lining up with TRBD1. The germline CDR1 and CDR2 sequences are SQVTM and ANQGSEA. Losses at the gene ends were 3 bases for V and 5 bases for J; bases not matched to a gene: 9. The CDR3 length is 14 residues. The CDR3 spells CSVERNRGSETQYF. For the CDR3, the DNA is TGCAGCGTTGAGAGGAACAGGGGCTCGGAGACCCAGTACTTC.

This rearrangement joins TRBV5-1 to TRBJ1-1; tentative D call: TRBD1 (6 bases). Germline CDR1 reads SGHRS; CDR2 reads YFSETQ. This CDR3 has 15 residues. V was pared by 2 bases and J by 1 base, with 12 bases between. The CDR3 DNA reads TGCGCCAGCAGCTTTGGGGGACACCCGAACACTGAAGCTTTCTTT. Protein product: CASSFGGHPNTEAFF. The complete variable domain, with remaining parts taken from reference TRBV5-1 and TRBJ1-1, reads KAGVTQTPRYLIKTRGQQVTLSCSPISGHRSVSWYQQTPGQGLQFLFEYFSETQRNKGNFPGRFSGRQFSNSRSEMNVSTLELGDSALYLCASSFGGHPNTEAFFGQGTRLTVV.

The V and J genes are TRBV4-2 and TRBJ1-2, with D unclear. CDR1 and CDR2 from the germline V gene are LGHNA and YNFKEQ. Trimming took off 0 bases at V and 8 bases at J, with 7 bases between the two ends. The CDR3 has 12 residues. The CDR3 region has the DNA TGTGCCAGCAGCCAAGATTTCGGGGGCTACACCTTC. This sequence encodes CASSQDFGGYTF.

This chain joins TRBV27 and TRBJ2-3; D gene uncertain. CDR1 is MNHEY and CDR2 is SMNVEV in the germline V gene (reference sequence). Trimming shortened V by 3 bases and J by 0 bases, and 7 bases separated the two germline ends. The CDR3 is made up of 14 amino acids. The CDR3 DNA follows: TGTGCCAGCAGTTTGCAGGCGAGCACAGATACGCAGTATTTT. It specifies CASSLQASTDTQYF.

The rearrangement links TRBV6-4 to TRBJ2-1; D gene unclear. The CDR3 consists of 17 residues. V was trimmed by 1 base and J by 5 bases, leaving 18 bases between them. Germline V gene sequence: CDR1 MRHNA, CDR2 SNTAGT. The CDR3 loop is CASSDYFPPSPDNEQFF. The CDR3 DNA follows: TGTGCCAGCAGTGACTATTTTCCCCCCTCTCCAGACAATGAGCAGTTCTTC.

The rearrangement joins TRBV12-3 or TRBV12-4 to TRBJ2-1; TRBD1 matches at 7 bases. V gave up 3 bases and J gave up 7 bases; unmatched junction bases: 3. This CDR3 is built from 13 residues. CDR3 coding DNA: TGTGCCAGCAGTTTGAGGGGGCGGAATGAGCAGTTCTTC. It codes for CASSLRGRNEQFF.